This T cell receptor (beta chain) was captured by sequencing in a study of Tregs in tolerant kidney transplant recipients. Mixed chimerism was transient after nonmyeloablative marrow transplants from related graft donors. Thawed PBMCs were FACS-sorted into unstimulated CD4+CD25+CD127- regulatory T cells, CD4+CD25- non-regulatory cells, CD4 and CD8 cells. Here immunoSEQ multiplex PCR was the method, and the copy in TCRdb shows in-frame clones only, minus some. The profile shows roughly 20,000 clones, 81% of them singletons. This sequence originates from a human patient who received a combined kidney and bone marrow transplant. Some T cells could come from the graft donor. Sequences were derived from CD8+ T cells from blood (PBMCs), sampled 6 months after the transplant.

This chain's CDR3 is CASSSGTGSYEQYF. As DNA, the CDR3 is TGTGCCAGCAGTTCCGGGACAGGGTCGTACGAGCAGTACTTC. This chain joins TRBV6-6 and TRBJ2-5; 9 bases fit TRBD1. The DNA end lines up better with TRBJ2-7; the J call may be wrong. The CDR3 loop spans 14 amino acids. Germline assignment: CDR1 MNHNY and CDR2 SVGAGI (reference sequence).